This T cell receptor (beta chain) is drawn from a study of blood T cells in healthy people across ages (dated by TCRdb to about 2015). About the study as a whole: In model experiments, template switching captured about one uniquely barcoded TCR beta cDNA molecule for every two T cells. Using deep sequencing normalized with unique cDNA molecular identifiers, the study measured how TCR beta repertoire diversity changes with age. Four age groups were formed from the donors: young (average approximately 15 years), middle-aged (around 41), aged (roughly 59) and long-lived (about 75). To avoid experimental bias, donors of different ages were randomly spread across the sequencing lanes. Using the same blood draw, the study looked at two additional independent replicas of 1 million unique cDNA reads for two donors, one aged 18 to 30 and the other aged 80 or older. Points the paper makes about the study in general: Compared with the aged group, more naive CD4+ T cells, fewer expanded clones and increased TCR diversity were shown by the long-lived group, suggesting age selection. Bulk unsorted PBMC profiling prevented conclusive comparison of naive and antigen-experienced compartments. Because donor CMV infection status was unknown, age-related changes in expanded clonotypes were potentially confounded. Total diversity estimates from one million sequenced T cells were considered lower bounds and underestimates. There was a strong correlation between observed TCR beta diversity and the percentage of naive T cells measured by flow cytometry. Observed TCR beta diversity per million T cells fell roughly linearly with age, and a significant reduction was already apparent by age about 43.

The germline V gene supplies CDR1 MNHNS and CDR2 SASEGT. The CDR3 starts with the cysteine, ends with the phenylalanine, and has 14 residues. This entry keeps only the CDR3 DNA: 42 bases, framed from base 1. Note on this clonotype: Its specific antigen is unknown. The junction departs from the called germline gene at one end, perhaps through a read error.

The roughly 42 donors, aged about 6 to 95 years, were systemically healthy Caucasian individuals from Russia. About 10 milliliters of peripheral blood were collected from each donor into EDTA-treated Vacutainer tubes. Ficoll-Paque density-gradient centrifugation was used to isolate PBMCs, with at least 6 million per sample. Trizol reagent was used to extract total RNA from PBMCs, with at least 5 micrograms per sample. For every donor, flow cytometry on a PBMC aliquot measured the percentage of naive CD45RAhigh/CD27high T cells. Receptor libraries were prepared by 5' RACE. TCRdb names Illumina HiSeq 2500 as the instrument used. A second about 7 to 11 cycle PCR used a sample-barcoded 5' primer and a J-beta primer mix. A template-switch 5' adaptor carrying 12 random nucleotides introduced a unique molecular identifier onto each TCR beta cDNA molecule. At least 2.5 million CDR3-containing paired-end reads were obtained from each sample. The Mint cDNA synthesis kit, primed by a TRBC-specific oligonucleotide, was used to synthesize first-strand cDNA from all RNA. Following uracil-DNA glycosylase treatment, all cDNA underwent a first 18-cycle PCR with the universal primers M1SS and BC2_uni_R. In the original analysis: For normalization, 1 million high-quality reads were randomly selected from each sample, with every read carrying a distinct molecular identifier. Reads with shared molecular identifiers were discarded instead of being binned into consensus sequences. MiTCR, set to a Q25 quality threshold and the strictest error-elimination algorithm, was used for CDR3 identification, clonotype clustering and error correction. A nonparametric unseen species model using Euler transformation provided a lower-bound estimate of total TCR beta diversity. TCRdb's own reprocessing of the public reads used fastp at Q25 and MiXCR and kept productive beta chains. When rows share a CDR3 protein, they turn into one entry using the most common DNA and genes. TCRdb, not the original authors, processed these V and J calls. The sample table holds under 2 million distinct CDR3 sequences, of which around 35% were seen once. The ten largest clones take up around 10% of the sample.

The origin of this receptor is a young woman in good health. The sample was blood. The chain couples TRBV6-1 to TRBJ1-1; the D gene is unclear. The bases are TGTGCCGGCAGTGAACCCTACGGACGGACTGAAGCTTTCTTT. It translates to CAGSEPYGRTEAFF.